This TCR beta chain was identified in a study of blood T cell repertoires in COVID-19 (TCRdb year 2020). About the full investigation: Collaborator samples came from the United States, Italy and Spain and covered acute and convalescent phases of COVID-19. Deeply sampled blood TCRbeta repertoires from subjects exposed to, actively infected with, or recovered from COVID-19 were included in the dataset. Where available, HLA class I and class II types were taken from metadata supplied by the sample provider and were not determined by assay-based typing. The prospective study material was composed of cDNA or gDNA derived from T cells, B-cell-depleted T cells, or PBMCs. The samples were drawn from the first 160 participants of the ongoing ImmuneRACE study and from 950 to 1,500 subjects provided by 6 global collaborators. A de-identified subject ID, COVID-19 status, age in years and sex were almost always included in the sample metadata. The repertoires were released in a freely available public database intended as a resource for research on the immune response to SARS-CoV-2.

A word on this clone: Its antigen is still unknown. No much larger clone is present one base from it, and per-base qualities are unavailable.

Based on the germline V gene, the CDR1 and CDR2 sequences are MNHEY and SVGEGT. From the cysteine up to the phenylalanine, the CDR3 has a length of 18 residues. Only the CDR3 DNA stays, 54 bases, in frame from base 1. Trimming costs V 5 bases and J 1 base, and their ends lie 21 bases apart. Results and caveats for the whole study, not just this receptor: How much clinical and demographic metadata was included differed by source and by participant, and the metadata was provided uncurated.

The collaborating institutions used their own protocols to collect whole blood in K2EDTA tubes. For TCRbeta analysis, collaborators shipped samples in one of three forms: frozen whole blood, isolated PBMCs, or DNA extracted from either of those sample types. TCRbeta CDR3 regions were amplified from genomic DNA using the immunoSEQ Assay, a bias-controlled multiplex PCR. As for the authors' bioinformatics: The number of nucleated cells in each sample was estimated from the amplification of reference gene primers within the assay. Sequence reads were collapsed and filtered to measure the absolute abundance of every unique TCRbeta CDR3 rearrangement. For each sample, productive Simpson clonality was calculated as the square root of Simpson's diversity index over productive rearrangements. Entries here come from immuneACCESS through TCRdb and include only in-frame sequences with V and J called. Some clones fail to appear in such tables; in the studies checked, an unresolved V gene covers under half of the shortfall, and the cause of the remainder is unknown. Clone size and the V and J calls come from that table; the DNA yielded D and trimming. The sample table holds roughly 100,000 clones, of which 70% to 90% were seen once. The top ten constitute 1.5% to 2% of the sample.

Sequencing was carried out using peripheral blood. The sequence joins TRBV6-2 or TRBV6-3 to TRBJ1-5, and the D gene may be TRBD1, 6 bases matching. The origin of this receptor is a man older than 75 with acute or convalescent COVID-19. The nucleotides read TGTGCCAGCAGTATGCGCTGGAGGGGGGGCAACAGCAATCAGCCCCAGCATTTT. It specifies CASSMRWRGGNSNQPQHF.